The T cell receptor (beta chain) described here comes from a study of cytomegalovirus exposure and HLA in healthy donors. PCR involved 60 Vbeta and 13 Jbeta primers. The protocol was immunoSEQ multiplex PCR, while the TCRdb copy is restricted to in-frame clones and leaves out a portion. The table has 62,000 or so clones, about 89% seen once; the top ten hold more than 1.4%. The CDR3 length is 15 residues. Per germline, CDR1 ENHRY and CDR2 SYGVKD. Trimming left V 5 bases short and J 5 bases short, with 17 bases between. The sample comprised PBMCs. This sequence joins TRBV10-3 and TRBJ2-3; tentatively, D is TRBD2 (6 bases). The TCR comes from a man aged 18-30 years in good health and CMV-seronegative. As DNA, the CDR3 is TGTGCCATCAGTCCCCCTTCGGGAGAAGGAGATACGCAGTATTTT. Its translation is CAISPPSGEGDTQYF.